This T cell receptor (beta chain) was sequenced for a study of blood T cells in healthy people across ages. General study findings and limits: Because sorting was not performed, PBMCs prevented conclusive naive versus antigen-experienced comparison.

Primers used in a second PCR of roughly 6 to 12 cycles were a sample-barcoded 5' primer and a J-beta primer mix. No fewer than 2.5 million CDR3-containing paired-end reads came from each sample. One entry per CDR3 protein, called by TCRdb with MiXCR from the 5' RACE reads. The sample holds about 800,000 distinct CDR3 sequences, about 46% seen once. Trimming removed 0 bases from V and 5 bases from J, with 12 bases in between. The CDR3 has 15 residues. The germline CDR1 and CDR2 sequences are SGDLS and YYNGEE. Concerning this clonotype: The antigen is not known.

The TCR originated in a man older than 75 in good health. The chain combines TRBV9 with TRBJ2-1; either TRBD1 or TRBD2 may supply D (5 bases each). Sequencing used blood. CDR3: CASSVGDLSHNEQFF. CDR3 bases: TGTGCCAGCAGCGTAGGGGACCTAAGCCACAATGAGCAGTTCTTC.